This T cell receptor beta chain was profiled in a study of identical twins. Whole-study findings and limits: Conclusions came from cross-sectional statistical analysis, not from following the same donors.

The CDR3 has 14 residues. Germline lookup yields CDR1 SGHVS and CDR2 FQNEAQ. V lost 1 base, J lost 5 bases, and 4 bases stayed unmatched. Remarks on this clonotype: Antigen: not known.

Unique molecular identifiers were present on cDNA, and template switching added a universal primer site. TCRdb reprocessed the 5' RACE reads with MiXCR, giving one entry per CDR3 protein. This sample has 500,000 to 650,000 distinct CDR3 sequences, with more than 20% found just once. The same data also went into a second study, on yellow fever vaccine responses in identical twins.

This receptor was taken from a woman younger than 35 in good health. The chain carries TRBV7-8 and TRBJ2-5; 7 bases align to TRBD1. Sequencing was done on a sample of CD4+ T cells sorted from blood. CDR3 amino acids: CASSLVRGLETQYF. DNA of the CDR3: TGTGCCAGCAGCTTAGTTAGGGGGCTGGAGACCCAGTACTTC.